The 25 T cell receptor beta chains below come from one sample, sequenced in a study of cytomegalovirus exposure and HLA in healthy donors. Generated by immunoSEQ multiplex PCR, the TCRdb table keeps only in-frame clones and is missing some. The sample lists about 120,000 clones, over 65% occurring once. The sequenced sample consisted of PBMCs. The receptors originated from a woman aged 30 to 39 in good health and CMV-seronegative.

The chain has TRBV4-3 and TRBJ1-5; 8 nucleotides align to TRBD1. The CDR3 consists of 17 residues. The germline CDR1 and CDR2 sequences are LGHNA and YSLEER. J lost 2 bases, V lost 1 base, and 7 bases had no gene match. The CDR3 sequence: CASSQGQGSRGNQPQHF. The CDR3 bases are TGCGCCAGCAGCCAAGGACAGGGGTCAAGAGGCAATCAGCCCCAGCATTTT.

A single count supports this clone. J is TRBJ1-2 and V is TRBV5-8; D gene uncertain. Germline CDR1 and CDR2: SGHTS and YDEGEE. CDR3 length: 16 residues. Trimming left V 5 bases short and J 4 bases short, with 21 bases between. The CDR3 spells CASSFPPSFLPYGYTF. The CDR3 DNA sequence: TGTGCCAGCAGTTTTCCCCCTTCGTTCCTACCCTATGGCTACACCTTC.

The rearrangement links TRBV7-2 to TRBJ2-2, with 8 bases that match TRBD2. This CDR3 region has 16 residues. CDR1 and CDR2 from the germline V gene are SGHTA and FQGNSA. With 1 base clipped from V and 0 bases from J, the junction kept 1 base outside the gene matches. This CDR3 reads CASSLDGGANTGELFF. The CDR3 coding sequence is TGTGCCAGCAGCTTAGACGGGGGGGCGAACACCGGGGAGCTGTTTTTT.

The chain carries TRBV6-6 and TRBJ1-2; D remains ambiguous. The CDR3 extends over 10 amino acids. Germline V gene data show CDR1 as MNHNY and CDR2 as SVGAGI (reference sequence). Trimming took 6 bases from V and 10 from J, leaving 9 bases between them. The CDR3 loop is CASSREAYTF. CDR3 DNA sequence: TGTGCCAGCAGCCGGGAAGCCTACACCTTC.

V usage is TRBV7-2 and J usage is TRBJ1-5; TRBD1 might be the D (5 bases). V lost 5 bases to trimming and J lost 9 bases, with 20 bases between them. CDR1 and CDR2 from the germline V gene are SGHTA and FQGNSA. CDR3 length: 15 amino acids. CDR3 sequence (DNA): TGTGCCAGCAGCCTGAGGGGAGGGCCAGATGTGCCCCAGCATTTT. Encoded protein: CASSLRGGPDVPQHF.

This chain connects TRBV4-1 to TRBJ2-5; the match to TRBD2 covers 7 bases. The CDR3 extends over 15 amino acids. CDR1 is MGHRA, CDR2 YSYEKL, per germline. Trimming removed 2 bases from V and 5 bases from J; junction bases left unmatched: 8. CDR3 coding DNA: TGCGCCAGCAGCCAACTAGCTAGCGGCTGGGAGACCCAGTACTTC. This translates into CASSQLASGWETQYF.

This clone was counted a few times. The chain's CDR3 is CASSYGRGGLGGYTF. For the CDR3, the DNA is TGTGCCAGCAGTTACGGTCGGGGGGGGCTTGGAGGCTACACCTTC. The V call is TRBV6-6, the J call TRBJ1-2; perhaps TRBD1 as D (6 bases). The CDR3 consists of 15 residues. Trimming took off 2 bases at V and 8 bases at J, with 18 bases between the two ends. The V gene's germline CDR1 is MNHNY and CDR2 SVGAGI (reference sequence).

The genes are TRBV29-1 and TRBJ1-1; D is uncertain. This CDR3 spans 12 amino acids. Between the trimmed V and J ends, which lost 6 bases and 2 bases, there was a span of 10 bases. Germline V gene data show CDR1 as SQVTM and CDR2 as ANQGSEA. This CDR3 is CSVQRGNTEAFF. For the CDR3, the DNA is TGCAGCGTCCAGCGGGGTAACACTGAAGCTTTCTTT.

The rearrangement uses TRBV7-6 and TRBJ2-7, with 8 bases identical to TRBD2. The CDR3 runs 13 residues. Per germline, CDR1 SGHVS and CDR2 FNYEAQ. J gave up 4 bases and V 5 bases, and 4 bases lay outside the gene matches. The CDR3: CASSPGGGYEQYF. The CDR3, as DNA: TGTGCCAGCAGCCCGGGGGGGGGATACGAGCAGTACTTC.

This clone was observed once. The chain is built from TRBV5-6 and TRBJ1-1, with 9 bases lining up with TRBD1. The trim removed 4 bases at V and 5 bases at J, leaving 6 bases unmatched. The CDR3 has 14 amino acids. CDR1 is SGHDT, CDR2 YYEEEE, per germline. CDR3 bases: TGTGCCAGCAGCCCAGGGACAGGGCCAACTGAAGCTTTCTTT. It specifies CASSPGTGPTEAFF.

The V call is TRBV7-2, the J call TRBJ2-1; TRBD1 agrees at 9 bases. The CDR3 sequence is 15 residues long. Unmatched junction bases numbered 8, after V lost 5 bases and J lost 6 bases. Germline CDR1 and CDR2: SGHTA and FQGNSA. CDR3 protein: CASSLTGTGINEQFF. The CDR3 coding sequence is TGTGCCAGCAGCCTCACCGGGACAGGGATCAATGAGCAGTTCTTC.

V is TRBV5-6 and J is TRBJ2-5; TRBD1 agrees at 7 bases. The CDR3 consists of 14 residues. V gave up 2 bases and J gave up 5 bases; unmatched junction bases: 6. Germline V lookup: CDR1 SGHDT, CDR2 YYEEEE. This CDR3 reads CASSFGQVIETQYF. CDR3 coding DNA: TGTGCCAGCAGCTTTGGACAGGTTATCGAGACCCAGTACTTC.

This rearrangement joins TRBV29-1 to TRBJ1-2; possibly TRBD1 for D (5 bases). The CDR3 consists of 13 residues. Trimming left V 6 bases short and J 5 bases short, with 16 bases between. Germline CDR1 SQVTM, CDR2 ANQGSEA. The CDR3 spells CSVSLRVDYGYTF. The CDR3 region has the DNA TGCAGCGTCTCCCTCAGGGTTGATTATGGCTACACCTTC.

This chain connects TRBV10-3 to TRBJ1-5; TRBD1 might be the D (5 bases). From germline, CDR1 is ENHRY and CDR2 SYGVKD. The CDR3 extends over 14 amino acids. Trimming stripped 6 bases from V and 1 base from J, with 10 bases between. CDR3 coding DNA: TGTGCCATCAGCGAAGGGGCGAGCAATCAGCCCCAGCATTTT. Its translation is CAISEGASNQPQHF.

The J gene is TRBJ1-1, the V gene TRBV5-1, with a possible D match to TRBD1 (6 bases). The CDR3 loop spans 15 amino acids. CDR1 SGHRS and CDR2 YFSETQ come from the germline V gene. Trimming took off 3 bases at V and 0 bases at J, with 12 bases between the two ends. CDR3 residues: CASSSATGLNTEAFF. CDR3 DNA sequence: TGCGCCAGCAGCTCGGCGACAGGCTTGAACACTGAAGCTTTCTTT.

The chain carries TRBV11-3 and TRBJ2-1, with a possible D match to TRBD2 (6 bases). Between the trimmed V and J ends, which lost 1 base and 0 bases, there was a span of 16 bases. There are 18 residues in the CDR3. Germline values: CDR1 SGHNT, CDR2 YENEEA. The CDR3 nucleotides are TGTGCCAGCAGCTTAGGGCCCGGCGGGGCCAACTCCTACAATGAGCAGTTCTTC. Amino acids: CASSLGPGGANSYNEQFF.

The genes are TRBV5-6 and TRBJ2-6; D not resolved. This CDR3 is built from 16 residues. Germline loops: CDR1 SGHDT, CDR2 YYEEEE. The ends were cut back, 0 bases at V and 0 bases at J, with 7 bases in the middle. The CDR3 loop reads CASSLGHLSGANVLTF. CDR3 bases: TGTGCCAGCAGCTTGGGACACCTCTCTGGGGCCAACGTCCTGACTTTC.

The genes are TRBV27 and TRBJ1-2; D possibly corresponds to TRBD1 (5 bases). V was shortened by 5 bases and J by 0 bases, with 16 bases between the two germline ends. This CDR3 has 16 amino acids. The germline V gene has CDR1 MNHEY and CDR2 SMNVEV (reference sequence). This CDR3 is CASSAGYPRANYGYTF. The CDR3 region has the DNA TGTGCCAGCAGTGCAGGGTACCCAAGAGCTAACTATGGCTACACCTTC.

This clone has a single count. The V call is TRBV9, the J call TRBJ2-3; TRBD1 matches at 8 bases. The V and J ends lost 5 bases and 6 bases, in that order; junction bases with no gene match: 8. Germline values: CDR1 SGDLS, CDR2 YYNGEE. CDR3 length: 14 amino acids. The CDR3 is CASSDQGALDTQYF. In nucleotides, the CDR3 is TGTGCCAGCAGTGACCAGGGGGCCCTGGATACGCAGTATTTT.

This chain joins TRBV4-2 and TRBJ2-3; D might be TRBD2 (6 bases). Trimming cost V 4 bases and J 2 bases, with 10 bases left between them. Germline V lookup: CDR1 LGHNA, CDR2 YNFKEQ. The CDR3 contains 14 residues. CDR3 bases: TGTGCCAGCAGCCTGGGACTTTCCACAGATACGCAGTATTTT. This gives the protein CASSLGLSTDTQYF.

V usage is TRBV12-5 and J usage is TRBJ1-1; no clear D. The CDR3 contains 16 residues. Trimming shortened V by 7 bases and J by 1 base, and 19 bases separated the two germline ends. Germline CDR1 and CDR2: LGHNT and FRNRAP. CDR3 in DNA: TGTGCTAGTGCCATCCGCCCCCCCCGGGAGAACACTGAAGCTTTCTTT. Protein: CASAIRPPRENTEAFF.

The DNA of the CDR3 is TGTGCCAGCAGTAGACTCTTCTCTGGGGCCAACGTCCTGACTTTC. It translates to CASSRLFSGANVLTF. The J gene is TRBJ2-6, the V gene TRBV28, with no clear D. The V end lost 5 bases, the J end lost 0 bases, and 8 bases lay between the germline ends. The CDR3 is 15 residues long. Germline V CDR1 and CDR2: MDHEN, SYDVKM.

This chain joins TRBV9 and TRBJ2-5, with TRBD2 identical over 13 bases. From germline, CDR1 is SGDLS and CDR2 YYNGEE. V shed 0 bases and J 5 bases; nucleotides not matched to a gene: 10. The length of the CDR3 is 18 residues. CDR3 bases: TGTGCCAGCAGCGTAGGTCCTGGTGTACTAGCGGGGGGGGAGACCCAGTACTTC. The encoded protein is CASSVGPGVLAGGETQYF.

V is TRBV6-6 and J is TRBJ1-6, with D unclear. V lost 10 bases to trimming and J lost 14 bases, with 12 bases between them. Germline CDR1 reads MNHNY; CDR2 reads SVGAGI (reference sequence). This CDR3 has 10 amino acids. The CDR3 here is CATKTETLHF. Written as DNA, the CDR3 is TGTGCCACCAAGACTGAGACCCTCCACTTT.

The count of this clone is one. The chain carries TRBV19 and TRBJ2-3, with 7 bases fitting TRBD1. Germline V gives CDR1 LNHDA, CDR2 SQIVND (reference sequence). Unmatched junction bases numbered 6, after V lost 4 bases and J lost 2 bases. The CDR3 is 15 residues long. The CDR3 coding sequence is TGTGCCAGTAGTAAACAAGGGGGCACCACAGATACGCAGTATTTT. Amino acids: CASSKQGGTTDTQYF.